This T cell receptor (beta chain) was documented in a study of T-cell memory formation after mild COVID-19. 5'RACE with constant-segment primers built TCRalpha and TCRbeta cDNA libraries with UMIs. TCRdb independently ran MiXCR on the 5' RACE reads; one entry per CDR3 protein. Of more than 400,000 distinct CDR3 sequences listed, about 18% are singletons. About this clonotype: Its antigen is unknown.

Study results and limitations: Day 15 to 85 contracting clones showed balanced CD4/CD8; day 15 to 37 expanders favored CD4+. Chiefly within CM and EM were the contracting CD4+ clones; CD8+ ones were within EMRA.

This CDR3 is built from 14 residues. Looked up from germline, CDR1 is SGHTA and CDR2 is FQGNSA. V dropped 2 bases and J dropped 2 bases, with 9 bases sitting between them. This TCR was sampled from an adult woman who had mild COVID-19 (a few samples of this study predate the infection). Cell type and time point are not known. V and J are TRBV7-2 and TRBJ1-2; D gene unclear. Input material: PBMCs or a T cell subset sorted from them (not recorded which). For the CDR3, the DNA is TGTGCCAGCAGCTTACCCGGGCCCAACTATGGCTACACCTTC. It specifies CASSLPGPNYGYTF.